The 9 T cell receptor beta chains given below trace back to one sample, sequenced in a study of type 1 and type 2 diabetes patients. Amplification started from genomic DNA. Amplification of the beta chain CDR3 used 30 forward and 13 reverse multiplex primers. TCRdb processed the multiplex PCR reads anew with MiXCR; each CDR3 protein has one entry. The sample holds fewer than 350,000 distinct CDR3 sequences, 40% to 50% seen once. Sequenced: peripheral blood mononuclear cells (PBMCs). These receptors were obtained from a man in his late teens or twenties with type 2 diabetes.

This clonotype was seen many times. This chain connects TRBV10-2 to TRBJ1-6, with unresolved D. V gave up 0 bases and J gave up 10 bases, with 10 bases separating them. This CDR3 contains 14 residues. CDR1 is WSHSY, CDR2 SAAADI, per germline. The CDR3 DNA reads TGCGCCAGCAGTGAGTCCAGACGCGGGTCACCCCTCCACTTT. Translated, it gives CASSESRRGSPLHF.

The gene calls are TRBV7-2 and TRBJ2-5, with 7 bases lining up with TRBD1. CDR3 length: 17 residues. Trimming cost V 5 bases and J 4 bases; bases outside gene matches: 16. CDR1 is SGHTA, CDR2 FQGNSA, per germline. CDR3 coding DNA: TGTGCCAGCAGCCCGCCAAGGGGGACAGCTGGTCGAGAGACCCAGTACTTC. Its translation is CASSPPRGTAGRETQYF.

The CDR3 region has the DNA TGTGCCAGCAGCTTAGCTGCCCAGGGGGCATCCTACGAGCAGTACTTC. Amino acids: CASSLAAQGASYEQYF. The genes are TRBV7-2 and TRBJ2-7; 8 bases match TRBD1. The germline gives CDR1 SGHTA, CDR2 FQGNSA. The CDR3 length is 16 residues. J was trimmed by 1 base and V by 0 bases; bases with no gene match: 5.

This clonotype showed up just a few times. The chain recombines TRBV19 with TRBJ1-1; maybe TRBD1 (6 bases). Germline V CDR1 and CDR2: LNHDA, SQIVND (reference sequence). The V end lost 5 bases, the J end lost 4 bases, and 14 bases lay between the germline ends. This CDR3 contains 14 residues. The CDR3 coding sequence is TGTGCCAGTAGTCCCTACAGGGCGAGCACTGAAGCTTTCTTT. Translated, it gives CASSPYRASTEAFF.

The V call is TRBV20-1, the J call TRBJ2-7; D is undetermined. Germline CDR1 DFQATT, CDR2 SNEGSKA (reference sequence). The ends were cut back, 4 bases at V and 3 bases at J, with 16 bases in the middle. The CDR3 has 14 residues. The CDR3 bases are TGCAGTGCTACTGGCAGCTGGGCCATCTACGAGCAGTACTTC. Translating gives CSATGSWAIYEQYF.

V usage is TRBV27 and J usage is TRBJ1-2; D not resolved. The CDR3 covers 14 residues. The V gene lost 6 bases and the J gene lost 6 bases, with 17 bases spanning the gap. Germline values: CDR1 MNHEY, CDR2 SMNVEV (reference sequence). The CDR3, as DNA: TGTGCCAGCAGCCGAGGGCGGGGTCAGGATGGCTACACCTTC. This sequence encodes CASSRGRGQDGYTF.

The chain carries TRBV10-3 and TRBJ1-1, with 8 bases matching TRBD1. The CDR3 runs to 15 residues. Germline values: CDR1 ENHRY, CDR2 SYGVKD. The ends lost 2 bases at V and 4 bases at J; junction bases unmatched: 6. The CDR3 is CAISELGTGSTEAFF. The CDR3 DNA reads as TGTGCCATCAGTGAGCTCGGGACAGGCAGCACTGAAGCTTTCTTT.

This clonotype has a handful of counts. The V call is TRBV12-3 or TRBV12-4, the J call TRBJ2-7; D gene unclear. Trimming cost V 1 base and J 2 bases, with 6 bases left between them. The CDR3 runs 13 residues. The CDR3 here is CASSLVPTYEQYF. CDR3 nucleotides: TGTGCCAGCAGTTTAGTCCCCACCTACGAGCAGTACTTC.

The V gene is TRBV2, the J gene TRBJ2-3; 11 nucleotides line up with TRBD2. V lost 5 bases to trimming and J lost 0 bases; unmatched junction nucleotides: 7. Germline CDR1 is SNHLY and CDR2 is FYNNEI. This CDR3 contains 17 residues. CDR3 amino acids: CASSSGTSGPSTDTQYF. CDR3 nucleotide sequence: TGTGCCAGCAGTTCCGGGACTAGCGGTCCTAGCACAGATACGCAGTATTTT. Variable domain in full (rest from reference TRBV2 and TRBJ2-3): EPEVTQTPSHQVTQMGQEVILRCVPISNHLYFYWYRQILGQKVEFLVSFYNNEISEKSEIFDDQFSVERPDGSNFTLKIRSTKLEDSAMYFCASSSGTSGPSTDTQYFGPGTRLTVL.